A single sample gave rise to the 19 T cell receptor beta chains below, sequenced in a study of T-cell memory formation after mild COVID-19. Each CDR3 protein gets one entry after TCRdb re-called the 5' RACE reads with MiXCR. The sample includes roughly 110,000 distinct CDR3 sequences, about an eighth of them seen just once. Sequenced input: PBMCs or a T cell subset sorted from them (not recorded which). Receptors were obtained from a young man who had mild COVID-19 (a few samples of this study predate the infection). Cell type and time point are not known.

The J gene is TRBJ2-7, the V gene TRBV27; D possibly corresponds to TRBD1 (5 bases). V was pared by 2 bases and J by 1 base, with 6 bases between. The CDR3 length is 13 residues. CDR1 is MNHEY, CDR2 SMNVEV, per germline (reference sequence). The CDR3 protein is CASSLGASYEQYF. CDR3 DNA: TGTGCCAGCAGTTTAGGGGCGTCCTACGAGCAGTACTTC.

A few counts support this clonotype. This chain connects TRBV9 to TRBJ1-1; TRBD1 aligns across 9 bases. This CDR3 comprises 15 residues. Looked up from germline, CDR1 is SGDLS and CDR2 is YYNGEE. J lost 3 bases, V lost 4 bases, and 7 bases had no gene match. This CDR3 is CASSSGTGSDTEAFF. The CDR3 coding sequence is TGTGCCAGCAGCTCCGGGACAGGGTCCGACACTGAAGCTTTCTTT.

This chain links TRBV6-5 with TRBJ2-3, with D maybe TRBD1 (6 bases). The CDR3 runs to 13 residues. CDR1 and CDR2 from the germline V gene are MNHEY and SVGAGI. Trimming removed 0 bases at V and 6 bases at J, with 7 bases between. Written as DNA, the CDR3 is TGTGCCAGCAGTTACTCTACAGGGGATACGCAGTATTTT. Protein product: CASSYSTGDTQYF.

The rearrangement uses TRBV7-2 and TRBJ2-2; D remains unclear. CDR1 and CDR2 (germline): SGHTA, FQGNSA. This CDR3 has 13 amino acids. Trimming stripped 5 bases from V and 4 bases from J, with 8 bases between. The CDR3 nucleotides are TGTGCCAGCAGCGTACAGTTCACCGGGGAGCTGTTTTTT. It yields the protein CASSVQFTGELFF.

This clonotype has a count of ten or more. Here the CDR3 reads CATSRDWAGNQPQHF. CDR3 DNA: TGTGCCACCAGCAGAGATTGGGCAGGGAATCAGCCCCAGCATTTT. V and J are TRBV15 and TRBJ1-5; D is perhaps TRBD1 (5 bases). The CDR3 is 15 residues long. Germline assignment: CDR1 LNHNV and CDR2 YYDKDF (reference sequence). The V gene lost 0 bases and the J gene lost 4 bases, with 10 bases spanning the gap.

The chain joins TRBV29-1 to TRBJ2-1; D is undetermined. Trimming took 2 bases from V and 1 from J, leaving 12 bases between them. Germline V lookup: CDR1 SQVTM, CDR2 ANQGSEA. CDR3 length equals 15 residues. The CDR3 loop is CSVERFESSYNEQFF. CDR3 coding DNA: TGCAGCGTTGAAAGGTTTGAGTCTTCCTACAATGAGCAGTTCTTC.

The sample holds a few counts of this clonotype. The chain recombines TRBV7-9 with TRBJ1-5, with 9 bases matching TRBD1. This CDR3 has 15 amino acids. With V trimmed by 8 bases and J by 3 bases, 8 bases remained unmatched. Germline V gene sequence: CDR1 SEHNR, CDR2 FQNEAQ (reference sequence). The DNA of the CDR3 is TGTGCCAGCGAGGCCGGGACAGGGTACAATCAGCCCCAGCATTTT. This codes for CASEAGTGYNQPQHF.

This clonotype was counted between two and nine times. V and J are TRBV7-2 and TRBJ2-2; D could derive from TRBD1 or TRBD2 (5 bases each). Germline-derived CDR1 and CDR2 are SGHTA and FQGNSA. This CDR3 region has 14 residues. The V and J ends lost 5 bases and 7 bases respectively, with 14 bases between them. The CDR3 nucleotides read TGTGCCAGCAGCGCCGGGTGGGGGTTCGGGGAGCTGTTTTTT. Protein sequence: CASSAGWGFGELFF.

This clonotype was observed many times. This rearrangement joins TRBV4-1 to TRBJ2-7; D may match TRBD1 or TRBD2 (5 bases each). The germline V and J ends were trimmed by 0 bases and 4 bases, with 7 bases remaining between them. The CDR3 extends over 13 amino acids. CDR1 and CDR2 from the germline V gene are MGHRA and YSYEKL. CDR3 protein: CASSQEGRYEQYF. In DNA, the CDR3 is TGCGCCAGCAGCCAAGAGGGACGGTACGAGCAGTACTTC.

This clonotype came up a few times. The chain joins TRBV7-8 to TRBJ1-6; D gene ambiguous. This CDR3 is built from 14 residues. Trimming removed 2 bases from V and 4 bases from J, with 6 bases in between. Germline-derived CDR1 and CDR2 are SGHVS and FQNEAQ. CDR3 amino acids: CASSLLEYNSPLHF. CDR3 DNA sequence: TGTGCCAGCAGCTTACTGGAGTATAATTCACCCCTCCACTTT.

There are many counts of this clonotype. CDR3 protein: CASSFSARLAGGTDTQYF. The CDR3 nucleotides read TGTGCCAGCAGCTTTAGTGCTAGACTAGCGGGGGGCACAGATACGCAGTATTTT. V gene TRBV7-8 combines with J gene TRBJ2-3; 12 positions match TRBD2. CDR1 is SGHVS and CDR2 is FQNEAQ in the germline V gene. This CDR3 region has 18 residues. V lost 3 bases and J lost 1; bases outside the gene matches: 8.

This clonotype was counted only a few times. The chain carries TRBV7-6 and TRBJ1-6; D gene ambiguous. This CDR3 spans 15 amino acids. V lost 2 bases to trimming and J lost 10 bases, with 15 bases between them. CDR1 and CDR2 (germline): SGHVS, FNYEAQ. CDR3 DNA: TGTGCCAGCAGCTTAAGCCCGGCGCCGGGGTCACCCCTCCACTTT. Protein product: CASSLSPAPGSPLHF.

The CDR3 here is CAWSVGTGGEQYF. The CDR3 nucleotides are TGTGCCTGGAGTGTCGGTACAGGGGGCGAGCAGTACTTC. The J gene is TRBJ2-7, the V gene TRBV30, with 8 nucleotides matching TRBD1. CDR1 and CDR2 (germline): GTSNPN, SVGIG (reference sequence). The CDR3 has 13 amino acids. Losses at the gene ends were 0 bases for V and 6 bases for J; bases not matched to a gene: 4.

The rearrangement uses TRBV27 and TRBJ2-6; 8 bases line up with TRBD1. Germline CDR1 is MNHEY and CDR2 is SMNVEV (reference sequence). This CDR3 has 17 amino acids. With V trimmed by 2 bases and J by 4 bases, 7 bases remained unmatched. The chain's CDR3 is CASSLNRGASGANVLTF. DNA of the CDR3: TGTGCCAGCAGTTTAAACAGGGGGGCCTCCGGGGCCAACGTCCTGACTTTC.

This rearrangement joins TRBV7-2 to TRBJ2-1; 7 bases are a match to TRBD2. The CDR3 runs to 14 residues. The germline CDR1 and CDR2 sequences are SGHTA and FQGNSA. The J segment lost 8 bases and the V segment lost 7 bases, leaving 11 bases of the junction unmatched. The CDR3 sequence: CASKEDRGGDEQFF. Here the CDR3 DNA reads TGTGCCAGCAAGGAGGATCGCGGGGGAGATGAGCAGTTCTTC.

The chain couples TRBV7-9 to TRBJ1-2; D remains unclear. V gave up 1 base and J gave up 6 bases, with 15 bases separating them. Germline V lookup: CDR1 SEHNR, CDR2 FQNEAQ (reference sequence). The CDR3 spans 15 residues. CDR3 sequence (DNA): TGTGCCAGCAGCTTAGAGCCCGGAGGCGGAAATGGCTACACCTTC. Translated: CASSLEPGGGNGYTF. Looking up the rest from reference TRBV7-9 and TRBJ1-2 gives the full variable domain: DTGVSQNPRHKITKRGQNVTFRCDPISEHNRLYWYRQTLGQGPEFLTYFQNEAQLEKSRLLSDRFSAERPKGSFSTLEIQRTEQGDSAMYLCASSLEPGGGNGYTFGSGTRLTVV.

The table lists this clonotype with a few counts. This sequence joins TRBV3-1 and TRBJ2-1; the match to TRBD2 covers 10 bases. V was clipped by 4 bases and J by 7 bases; unmatched bases: 13. This CDR3 region has 17 residues. CDR1 is LGHDT and CDR2 is YNNKEL in the germline V gene (reference sequence). The CDR3 DNA reads as TGTGCCAGCAGCCCCCTACAGCGGGGGGGCCGGGGTAATGAGCAGTTCTTC. It encodes CASSPLQRGGRGNEQFF.

The chain carries TRBV29-1 and TRBJ2-7, with 8 bases lining up with TRBD1. The CDR3 is 11 residues long. Trimming cost V 3 bases and J 9 bases; bases outside gene matches: 4. The germline gives CDR1 SQVTM, CDR2 ANQGSEA. CDR3 DNA sequence: TGCAGCGTTGAGACAGGGGCGGGGCAGTACGTC. This encodes CSVETGAGQYV.

This clonotype has more than one count but fewer than ten. The chain couples TRBV2 to TRBJ2-2; D uncertain. V was trimmed by 6 bases and J by 0 bases, leaving 8 bases between them. Germline V gives CDR1 SNHLY, CDR2 FYNNEI. The CDR3 loop spans 14 amino acids. The CDR3 reads CASSQTPNTGELFF. In DNA, the CDR3 is TGTGCCAGCAGCCAGACACCGAACACCGGGGAGCTGTTTTTT.